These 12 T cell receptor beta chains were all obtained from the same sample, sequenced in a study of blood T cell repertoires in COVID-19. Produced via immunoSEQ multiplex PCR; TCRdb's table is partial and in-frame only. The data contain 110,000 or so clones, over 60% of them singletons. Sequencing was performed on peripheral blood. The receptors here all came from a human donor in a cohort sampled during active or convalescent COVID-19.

CDR3 sequence: CASTITGLSYEQYF. As DNA, the CDR3 is TGTGCCAGTACTATTACGGGACTCTCCTACGAGCAGTACTTC. The chain employs TRBV19 and TRBJ2-7, with D tentatively TRBD2 (6 bases). The germline gives CDR1 LNHDA, CDR2 SQIVND (reference sequence). V was pared by 7 bases and J by 0 bases, with 13 bases between. This CDR3 has 14 residues.

The CDR3 protein is CASSYGTEINKAFF. Written as DNA, the CDR3 is TGTGCCAGCAGCTACGGGACAGAGATAAATAAAGCTTTCTTT. This chain uses TRBV11-2 with TRBJ1-1, with 7 positions matching TRBD1. V lost 4 bases, J lost 9 bases, and 11 bases stayed unmatched. Germline V gene data show CDR1 as SGHAT and CDR2 as FQNNGV. CDR3 length: 14 residues.

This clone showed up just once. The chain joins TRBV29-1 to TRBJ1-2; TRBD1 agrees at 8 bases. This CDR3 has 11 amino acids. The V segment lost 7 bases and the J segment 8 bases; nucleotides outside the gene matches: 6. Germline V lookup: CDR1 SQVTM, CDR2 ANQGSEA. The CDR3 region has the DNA TGCAGCGCCCGGACAGGGAAGGGCTACACCTTC. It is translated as CSARTGKGYTF.

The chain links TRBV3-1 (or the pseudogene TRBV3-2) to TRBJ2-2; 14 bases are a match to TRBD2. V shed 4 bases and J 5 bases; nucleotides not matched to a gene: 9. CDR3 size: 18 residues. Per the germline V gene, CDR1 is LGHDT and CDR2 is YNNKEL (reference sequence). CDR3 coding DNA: TGTGCCAGCAGCCCTGGGACTAGCGGGAGTGCTCGGACCGGGGAGCTGTTTTTT. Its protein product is CASSPGTSGSARTGELFF.

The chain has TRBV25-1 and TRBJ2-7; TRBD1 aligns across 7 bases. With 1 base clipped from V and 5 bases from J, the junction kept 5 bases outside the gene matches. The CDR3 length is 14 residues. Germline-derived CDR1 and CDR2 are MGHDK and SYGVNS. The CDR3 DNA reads TGTGCCAGCAGTGAATGGAGAGGGGGCCACGAGCAGTACTTC. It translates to CASSEWRGGHEQYF.

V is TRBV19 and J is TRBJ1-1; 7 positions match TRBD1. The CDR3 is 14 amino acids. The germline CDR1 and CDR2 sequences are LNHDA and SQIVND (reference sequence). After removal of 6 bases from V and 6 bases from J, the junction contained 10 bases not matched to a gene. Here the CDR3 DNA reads TGTGCCAGTAGCCAGACAGGGTATGGGGCTGAAGCTTTCTTT. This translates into CASSQTGYGAEAFF.

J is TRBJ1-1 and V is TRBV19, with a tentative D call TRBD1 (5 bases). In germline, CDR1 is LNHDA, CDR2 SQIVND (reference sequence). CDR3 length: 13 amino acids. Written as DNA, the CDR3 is TGTGTTACATTTCCCCCGGGGGACACTGAAGCTTTCTTT. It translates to CVTFPPGDTEAFF.

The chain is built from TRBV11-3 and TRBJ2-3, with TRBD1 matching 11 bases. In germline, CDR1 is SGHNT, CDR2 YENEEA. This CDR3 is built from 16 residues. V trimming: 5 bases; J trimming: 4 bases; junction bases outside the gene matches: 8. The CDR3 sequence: CASSPSRTGGSDTQYF. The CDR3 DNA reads TGTGCCAGCAGCCCCAGCCGGACAGGGGGCTCAGATACGCAGTATTTT.

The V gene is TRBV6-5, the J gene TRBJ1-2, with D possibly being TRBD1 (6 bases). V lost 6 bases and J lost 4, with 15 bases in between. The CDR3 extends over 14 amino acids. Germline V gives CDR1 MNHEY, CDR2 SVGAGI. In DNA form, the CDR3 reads TGTGCCAGCAGCCTTGGAAGGGGGACCTATGGCTACACCTTC. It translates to CASSLGRGTYGYTF.

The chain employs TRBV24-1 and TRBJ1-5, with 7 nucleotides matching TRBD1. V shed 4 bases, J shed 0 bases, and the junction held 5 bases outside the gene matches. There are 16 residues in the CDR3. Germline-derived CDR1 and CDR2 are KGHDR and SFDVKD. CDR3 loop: CATSEAGTASNQPQHF. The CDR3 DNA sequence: TGTGCCACCAGTGAAGCCGGGACAGCTAGCAATCAGCCCCAGCATTTT.

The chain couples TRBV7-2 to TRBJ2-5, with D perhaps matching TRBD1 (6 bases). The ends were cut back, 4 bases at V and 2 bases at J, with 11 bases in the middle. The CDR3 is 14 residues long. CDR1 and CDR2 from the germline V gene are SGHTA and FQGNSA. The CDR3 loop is CASSSKTGQETQYF. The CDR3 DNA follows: TGTGCCAGCAGCTCGAAGACAGGACAAGAGACCCAGTACTTC.

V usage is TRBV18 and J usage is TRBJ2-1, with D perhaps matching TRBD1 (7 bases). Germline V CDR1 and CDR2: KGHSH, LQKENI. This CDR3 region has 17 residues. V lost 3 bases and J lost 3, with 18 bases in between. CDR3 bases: TGTGCCAGCTCACCCTCCCGTCCAGGGGGGCTCTACAATGAGCAGTTCTTC. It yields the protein CASSPSRPGGLYNEQFF.